This T cell receptor beta chain derives from a study of OX40 agonist ivuxolimab in advanced cancers. Study context: Ivuxolimab, which is an agonistic anti-OX40 (CD134) antibody, was administered to the patients.

Method: immunoSEQ multiplex PCR; TCRdb's copy keeps in-frame clones and lacks some. This sample has some 80,000 clones, with about nine tenths found just once. The CDR3 contains 11 residues. CDR1 is SGHDN, CDR2 FVKESK, per germline. The V and J ends lost 3 bases and 3 bases respectively, with 3 bases between them. Patients were excluded for autoimmune disease history or systemic immunosuppression. Findings and limits, study-wide: No determination was made of the antigen specificity of the expanded peripheral T cells. Clones of CD4+ and CD8+ blood T cells grew by week 6 at doses of 0.1 to 3.0 mg/kg.

As concerns this clone: The antigen remains undetermined.

The receptor was derived from an adult with an advanced solid tumor such as melanoma, head and neck, liver or kidney cancer. This specimen was CD4+ or CD8+ T cells sorted from blood, taken in a trial of the OX40 agonist ivuxolimab. This rearrangement joins TRBV14 to TRBJ2-7; D unclear. The CDR3 DNA is TGTGCCAGCAGCCAGTACTACGAGCAGTACTTC. Translation: CASSQYYEQYF. Full variable domain (rest looked up from reference TRBV14 and TRBJ2-7): EAGVTQFPSHSVIEKGQTVTLRCDPISGHDNLYWYRRVMGKEIKFLLHFVKESKQDESGMPNNRFLAERTGGTYSTLKVQPAELEDSGVYFCASSQYYEQYFGPGTRLTVT.